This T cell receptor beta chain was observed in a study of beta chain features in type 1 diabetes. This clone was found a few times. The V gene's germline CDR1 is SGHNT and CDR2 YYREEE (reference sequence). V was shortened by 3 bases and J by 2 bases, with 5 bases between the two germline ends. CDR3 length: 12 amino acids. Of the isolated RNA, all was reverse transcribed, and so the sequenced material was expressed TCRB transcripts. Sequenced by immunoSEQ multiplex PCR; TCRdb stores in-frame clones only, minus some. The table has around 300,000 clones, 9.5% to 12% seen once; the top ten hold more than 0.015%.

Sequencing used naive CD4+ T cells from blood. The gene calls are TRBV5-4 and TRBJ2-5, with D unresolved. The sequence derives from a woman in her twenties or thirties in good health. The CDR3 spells CASSWRQETQYF. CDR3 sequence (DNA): TGTGCCAGCAGCTGGAGACAAGAGACCCAGTACTTC. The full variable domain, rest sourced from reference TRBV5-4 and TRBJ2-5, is ETGVTQSPTHLIKTRGQQVTLRCSSQSGHNTVSWYQQALGQGPQFIFQYYREEENGRGNFPPRFSGLQFPNYSSELNVNALELDDSALYLCASSWRQETQYFGPGTRLLVL.